These 31 T cell receptor beta chains originate from one sample sequenced in a study of Ad26.COV2.S vaccination and SARS-CoV-2 variants. Repertoires were generated with immunoSEQ multiplex PCR, while TCRdb's copy carries only in-frame clones and drops some. The sample includes 380,000 or so clones, about 83% seen only once; the top ten take roughly 7.4%. Treatment indicated: roughly 18 received Ad26.COV2.S at low or high dose, single or two shots; several received placebo; per-sample allocation not given. The samples were gathered on day 63 after the first injection of vaccine or placebo. The starting material was peripheral blood, obtained in a trial of Ad26.COV2.S vaccine versus placebo. Receptors originate from a person aged 18-65 years who received the Ad26.COV2.S COVID-19 vaccine or a placebo.

The chain uses TRBV6-5 and TRBJ2-3; 10 bases agree with TRBD1. This CDR3 comprises 15 residues. Trimming took 2 bases from V and 5 from J; bases not matched to a gene: 4. CDR1 is MNHEY and CDR2 is SVGAGI in the germline V gene. CDR3 nucleotide sequence: TGTGCCAGCAGTTACGACAGGGGGCTAGGAGATACGCAGTATTTT. Its translation: CASSYDRGLGDTQYF.

This chain joins TRBV15 and TRBJ2-5; D not certain. Trimming removed 0 bases at V and 5 bases at J, with 19 bases between. The CDR3 totals 17 residues. Germline V gene lookup returns CDR1 LNHNV and CDR2 YYDKDF (reference sequence). The CDR3 region has the DNA TGTGCCACCAGCAGAGATCGCACTACCTGGTCGGGCGAGACCCAGTACTTC. This encodes CATSRDRTTWSGETQYF.

CDR3 amino acids: CAWSQLAGDPNEQFF. CDR3 in DNA: TGTGCCTGGAGTCAACTAGCGGGAGACCCCAATGAGCAGTTCTTC. The chain joins TRBV30 to TRBJ2-1; 11 positions match TRBD2. Germline lookup yields CDR1 GTSNPN and CDR2 SVGIG (reference sequence). CDR3 length: 15 amino acids. V trimming: 2 bases; J trimming: 6 bases; junction bases outside the gene matches: 6. The whole variable domain, remainder taken from reference TRBV30 and TRBJ2-1, is SQTIHQWPATLVQPVGSPLSLECTVEGTSNPNLYWYRQAAGRGLQLLFYSVGIGQISSEVPQNLSASRPQDRQFILSSKKLLLSDSGFYLCAWSQLAGDPNEQFFGPGTRLTVL.

The chain links TRBV29-1 to TRBJ2-5; 7 bases align to TRBD2. CDR1 and CDR2 from the germline V gene are SQVTM and ANQGSEA. This CDR3 contains 16 residues. V was pared by 8 bases and J by 4 bases, with 19 bases of the junction left unmatched. The chain's CDR3 is CSWGGNPRTFLETQYF. The CDR3 nucleotides read TGCAGCTGGGGGGGGAACCCTCGGACATTCCTAGAGACCCAGTACTTC.

The chain recombines TRBV15 with TRBJ1-2; the D is unclear. The germline gives CDR1 LNHNV, CDR2 YYDKDF (reference sequence). V was trimmed by 6 bases and J by 0 bases, leaving 8 bases between them. CDR3 size: 13 residues. CDR3 in DNA: TGTGCCACCAGTCGGGGTACTAACTATGGCTACACCTTC. It is translated as CATSRGTNYGYTF. The full variable domain, completed using reference TRBV15 and TRBJ1-2, is DAMVIQNPRYQVTQFGKPVTLSCSQTLNHNVMYWYQQKSSQAPKLLFHYYDKDFNNEADTPDNFQSRRPNTSFCFLDIRSPGLGDTAMYLCATSRGTNYGYTFGSGTRLTVV.

In DNA, the CDR3 is TGCAGTGCTATGCGGGGAGAGACCCAGTACTTC. Translation gives CSAMRGETQYF. The chain is built from TRBV20-1 and TRBJ2-5, with a weak D call TRBD2 (6 bases). Trimming removed 4 bases from V and 4 bases from J, with 7 bases in between. The CDR3 is 11 residues long. CDR1 and CDR2 from the germline V gene are DFQATT and SNEGSKA (reference sequence).

The CDR3 spells CASSDQGITEAFF. The CDR3 nucleotides are TGTGCCAGCAGTGACCAGGGAATAACTGAAGCTTTCTTT. The chain is built from TRBV2 and TRBJ1-1, with a tentative D call TRBD1 (5 bases). With 3 bases removed from V and 5 bases from J, the gap between germline ends came to 10 bases. The germline gives CDR1 SNHLY, CDR2 FYNNEI. The CDR3 is 13 amino acids.

To note about this clone: Different DNA sequences within this sample yield the same CDR3. The V gene is TRBV4-3, the J gene TRBJ2-7; D unclear. The V end lost 0 bases, the J end lost 4 bases, and 7 bases lay between the germline ends. Germline CDR1 is LGHNA and CDR2 is YSLEER. The CDR3 is 13 residues long. DNA of the CDR3: TGCGCCAGCAGCCAAGATTTGCGGTACGAGCAGTACTTC. Encoded protein: CASSQDLRYEQYF.

V is TRBV7-3 and J is TRBJ2-2; 16 bases agree with TRBD2. Germline CDR1 SGHTA, CDR2 FQGTGA. The CDR3 runs to 19 residues. Trimming cost V 3 bases and J 6 bases; bases outside gene matches: 10. The CDR3 nucleotides are TGTGCCAGCAGCTTTACGCCGGGACTAGCGGGAGGGGTTGCCGGGGAGCTGTTTTTT. As protein: CASSFTPGLAGGVAGELFF.

This clone was observed once. The V gene is TRBV11-2, the J gene TRBJ1-2, with 10 nucleotides matching TRBD1. Unmatched junction bases numbered 11, after V lost 5 bases and J lost 8 bases. CDR1 is SGHAT and CDR2 is FQNNGV in the germline V gene. The CDR3 is made up of 15 amino acids. CDR3 in amino acids: CASSQPGQGKYGYTF. In DNA, the CDR3 is TGTGCCAGCAGCCAGCCGGGACAGGGGAAATACGGCTACACCTTC.

This chain joins TRBV7-2 and TRBJ2-2; tentative D call: TRBD1 (6 bases). The CDR3 sequence is 15 residues long. Germline loops: CDR1 SGHTA, CDR2 FQGNSA. The V end lost 5 bases, the J end lost 5 bases, and 15 bases lay between the germline ends. The CDR3 region has the DNA TGTGCCAGCAGCCCGGGGACACCGGGGACCGGGGAGCTGTTTTTT. It translates to CASSPGTPGTGELFF.

The J gene is TRBJ1-2, the V gene TRBV5-6, with 10 bases matching TRBD1. This CDR3 contains 16 residues. Losses at the gene ends were 1 base for V and 2 bases for J; bases not matched to a gene: 5. Germline loops: CDR1 SGHDT, CDR2 YYEEEE. The CDR3 DNA reads TGTGCCAGCAGCTTGTTTCGGGACAGGGGAAACTATGGCTACACCTTC. Its translation is CASSLFRDRGNYGYTF.

The chain recombines TRBV3-1 (or the pseudogene TRBV3-2) with TRBJ1-5, with D tentatively TRBD1 (5 bases). V was shortened by 1 base and J by 6 bases, with 13 bases between the two germline ends. This CDR3 is built from 15 residues. The V gene's germline CDR1 is LGHDT and CDR2 YNNKEL (reference sequence). CDR3 nucleotides: TGTGCCAGCAGCCAAGGTATAGGGGAGGGTCAGCCCCAGCATTTT. Translating gives CASSQGIGEGQPQHF.

The V gene is TRBV7-9, the J gene TRBJ2-3; 7 positions agree with TRBD2. V lost 0 bases, J lost 2 bases, and 11 bases stayed unmatched. The germline V gene has CDR1 SEHNR and CDR2 FQNEAQ (reference sequence). CDR3 length: 18 residues. CDR3 nucleotide sequence: TGTGCCAGCAGCTTAGCTTTCCCTAGCGGTGGGTACACAGATACGCAGTATTTT. This encodes CASSLAFPSGGYTDTQYF.

In the case of this clone: Additional DNA sequences in this sample encode the identical CDR3. The chain combines TRBV5-1 with TRBJ2-3; D is uncertain. Germline loops: CDR1 SGHRS, CDR2 YFSETQ. The CDR3 runs 12 residues. V was shortened by 2 bases and J by 2 bases, with 3 bases between the two germline ends. CDR3 nucleotides: TGCGCCAGCAGCTTTGACACAGATACGCAGTATTTT. This gives the protein CASSFDTDTQYF.

The chain recombines TRBV5-1 with TRBJ1-2; D possibly corresponds to TRBD1 (5 bases). Germline CDR1 reads SGHRS; CDR2 reads YFSETQ. V dropped 0 bases and J dropped 7 bases, with 16 bases sitting between them. The CDR3 runs to 15 residues. CDR3 protein: CASSLAAGPGGGYTF. CDR3 bases: TGCGCCAGCAGCTTGGCCGCAGGGCCGGGGGGTGGCTACACCTTC.

CDR3 in amino acids: CASSLVTATDTQYF. CDR3 in DNA: TGTGCCAGCAGCTTAGTGACAGCCACAGATACGCAGTATTTT. The J gene is TRBJ2-3, the V gene TRBV7-9; D perhaps matches TRBD1 (5 bases). Germline CDR1 is SEHNR and CDR2 is FQNEAQ (reference sequence). The germline V and J ends were trimmed by 1 base and 2 bases, with 7 bases remaining between them. The CDR3 contains 14 residues.

This rearrangement joins TRBV30 to TRBJ1-1, with D possibly matching TRBD1 (5 bases). Germline V gene sequence: CDR1 GTSNPN, CDR2 SVGIG (reference sequence). The V and J ends lost 0 bases and 4 bases respectively, with 12 bases between them. This CDR3 contains 14 residues. The CDR3 DNA reads as TGTGCCTGGAGTGTAGGATTAAGGGGCACTGAAGCTTTCTTT. This codes for CAWSVGLRGTEAFF.

This clone appeared once. The V and J genes are TRBV5-1 and TRBJ2-2; maybe TRBD1 (6 bases). Germline CDR1 reads SGHRS; CDR2 reads YFSETQ. The CDR3 spans 14 residues. The ends were cut back, 3 bases at V and 2 bases at J, with 8 bases in the middle. DNA for the CDR3: TGCGCCAGCAGCTCGGGACAAAACACCGGGGAGCTGTTTTTT. It codes for CASSSGQNTGELFF.

The V gene is TRBV10-3, the J gene TRBJ2-1; D is uncertain. The CDR3 covers 15 residues. V was cut by 4 bases and J by 0 bases, with 10 bases left in between. Germline V gene data show CDR1 as ENHRY and CDR2 as SYGVKD. This CDR3 reads CAISGLGSSYNEQFF. The CDR3 DNA sequence: TGTGCCATCAGTGGACTTGGAAGCTCCTACAATGAGCAGTTCTTC.

J is TRBJ2-6 and V is TRBV6-4, with D possibly being TRBD2 (5 bases). Germline V gene data show CDR1 as MRHNA and CDR2 as SNTAGT. CDR3 length equals 16 residues. Trimming shortened V by 0 bases and J by 0 bases, and 6 bases separated the two germline ends. The CDR3 nucleotides are TGTGCCAGCAGTGACTCGAGCGGCTCTGGGGCCAACGTCCTGACTTTC. It encodes CASSDSSGSGANVLTF.

This chain's CDR3 is CSVARNYGYTF. CDR3 nucleotide sequence: TGCAGCGTTGCCAGGAACTATGGCTACACCTTC. The genes are TRBV29-1 and TRBJ1-2; D gene unclear. The CDR3 has 11 amino acids. Germline-derived CDR1 and CDR2 are SQVTM and ANQGSEA. Trimming took off 4 bases at V and 2 bases at J, with 5 bases between the two ends.

V gene TRBV5-6 combines with J gene TRBJ2-7; 11 bases are shared with TRBD1. The CDR3 runs 15 residues. The V gene end was trimmed by 2 bases and the J gene end by 7 bases; junction bases not matched to a gene: 8. Germline V gene data show CDR1 as SGHDT and CDR2 as YYEEEE. The CDR3 loop reads CASSFRDRGSREQYF. In DNA form, the CDR3 reads TGTGCCAGCAGCTTTCGGGACAGGGGGTCGAGAGAGCAGTACTTC.

With regard to this clone: One junction end disagrees with the germline gene, perhaps due to a read error. CDR3 bases: TGTGCCAGCAGCTTCCGGGGGACAGTGAACTTC. Amino acids: CASSFRGTVNF. This chain links TRBV11-2 with TRBJ2-7; weak D call: TRBD1 (7 bases). The V gene's germline CDR1 is SGHAT and CDR2 FQNNGV. The CDR3 covers 11 residues.

The chain is built from TRBV7-3 and TRBJ2-3; D is unclear. This CDR3 has 12 amino acids. With 2 bases removed from V and 6 bases from J, the gap between germline ends came to 6 bases. Germline CDR1 and CDR2: SGHTA and FQGTGA. CDR3 in DNA: TGTGCCAGCAGCTTATACGGGGATACGCAGTATTTT. As protein: CASSLYGDTQYF. The variable domain in full, completed from reference TRBV7-3 and TRBJ2-3, reads GAGVSQTPSNKVTEKGKYVELRCDPISGHTALYWYRQSLGQGPEFLIYFQGTGAADDSGLPNDRFFAVRPEGSVSTLKIQRTERGDSAVYLCASSLYGDTQYFGPGTRLTVL.

The chain carries TRBV7-6 and TRBJ2-5; D is unresolved. Deletions cut 11 bases from V and 3 bases from J, with 16 bases between. From germline, CDR1 is SGHVS and CDR2 FNYEAQ. CDR3 length: 13 residues. The CDR3 region is CAGSRGSEETQYF. CDR3 nucleotide sequence: TGTGCCGGTTCCCGTGGAAGCGAAGAGACCCAGTACTTC.

This clone showed up just a few times. J is TRBJ2-3 and V is TRBV2; D is uncertain. The CDR3 spans 15 residues. Trimming took off 4 bases at V and 0 bases at J, with 11 bases between the two ends. Germline values: CDR1 SNHLY, CDR2 FYNNEI. DNA of the CDR3: TGTGCCAGCAGTGGGGTTACTTCTAGCACAGATACGCAGTATTTT. This gives the protein CASSGVTSSTDTQYF.

This chain joins TRBV3-1 (or the pseudogene TRBV3-2) and TRBJ1-1; tentative D call: TRBD1 (5 bases). Germline values: CDR1 LGHDT, CDR2 YNNKEL (reference sequence). The CDR3 is 14 amino acids. Deletions cut 2 bases from V and 1 base from J, with 8 bases between. The CDR3 DNA reads TGTGCCAGCAGCCAAAGGGGAACGAACACTGAAGCTTTCTTT. Protein sequence: CASSQRGTNTEAFF.

The chain links TRBV12-5 to TRBJ2-5; 7 bases match TRBD1. V was pared by 5 bases and J by 1 base, with 7 bases of the junction left unmatched. CDR3 length: 15 amino acids. From germline, CDR1 is LGHNT and CDR2 FRNRAP. DNA for the CDR3: TGTGCTAGTGGTATGTTGGGGACAGTCCAAGAGACCCAGTACTTC. Amino acid sequence: CASGMLGTVQETQYF.

V is TRBV6-5 and J is TRBJ2-7; D perhaps matches TRBD1 (6 bases). The V gene's germline CDR1 is MNHEY and CDR2 SVGAGI. The CDR3 consists of 13 residues. Deletions cut 7 bases from V and 5 bases from J, with 15 bases between. The CDR3 spells CASTEQGWHEQYF. Here the CDR3 DNA reads TGTGCCAGCACCGAACAGGGATGGCACGAGCAGTACTTC.

This chain joins TRBV5-1 and TRBJ2-7, with TRBD2 matching over 8 bases. CDR1 is SGHRS, CDR2 YFSETQ, per germline. V trimming: 4 bases; J trimming: 3 bases; junction bases outside the gene matches: 6. The CDR3 runs to 14 residues. CDR3 bases: TGCGCCAGCAGCAGCATAGCGGGGCGCTACGAGCAGTACTTC. Encoded protein: CASSSIAGRYEQYF.